These 22 T cell receptor beta chains came from one sample sequenced in a study of T cells in localized non-small cell lung cancer. The method was immunoSEQ multiplex PCR; TCRdb's version includes in-frame clones alone and lacks a portion of them. The sample contains around 140,000 clones, roughly 90% of which appear only once. The specimen comprised peripheral blood, sampled before any cancer treatment. These receptors came from a female donor at least 60 years old with stage I lung adenocarcinoma.

The chain has TRBV5-4 and TRBJ2-5; a weak D match, TRBD2 (5 bases). Trimming shortened V by 4 bases and J by 4 bases, and 14 bases separated the two germline ends. The CDR3 runs to 14 residues. Germline values: CDR1 SGHNT, CDR2 YYREEE (reference sequence). The CDR3 protein is CASSPSGIGETQYF. CDR3 DNA sequence: TGTGCCAGCAGCCCCTCGGGGATCGGAGAGACCCAGTACTTC.

The J gene is TRBJ1-3, the V gene TRBV5-5; D gene uncertain. Per the germline V gene, CDR1 is SGHKS and CDR2 is YYEKEE (reference sequence). Trimming removed 0 bases at V and 2 bases at J, with 15 bases between. The CDR3 is 17 residues long. The CDR3, as DNA: TGTGCCAGCAGCTTGGCTACTCTCGGAAGTGCTGGAAACACCATATATTTT. Its protein product is CASSLATLGSAGNTIYF.

The CDR3 region is CASSPLAGAVDEQYF. The CDR3 DNA reads TGTGCCAGCTCACCCTTAGCGGGAGCGGTCGACGAGCAGTACTTC. The chain joins TRBV18 to TRBJ2-7; TRBD2 agrees at 9 bases. CDR3 length equals 15 residues. Trimming cost V 3 bases and J 5 bases; bases outside gene matches: 8. Germline V gives CDR1 KGHSH, CDR2 LQKENI. Together with reference TRBV18 and TRBJ2-7, the CDR3 gives the full variable domain: NAGVMQNPRHLVRRRGQEARLRCSPMKGHSHVYWYRQLPEEGLKFMVYLQKENIIDESGMPKERFSAEFPKEGPSILRIQQVVRGDSAAYFCASSPLAGAVDEQYFGPGTRLTVT.

The V gene is TRBV19, the J gene TRBJ2-6; D remains unclear. V was clipped by 5 bases and J by 0 bases, with 8 bases between them. Germline V gene sequence: CDR1 LNHDA, CDR2 SQIVND (reference sequence). This CDR3 is built from 15 residues. CDR3 sequence: CASSLMTSGANVLTF. CDR3 in DNA: TGTGCCAGTAGTTTGATGACCTCTGGGGCCAACGTCCTGACTTTC.

The DNA for the CDR3 is TGTGCCAGCAGCGTAGATGGGTCAAGAGCAAACACCATATATTTT. It codes for CASSVDGSRANTIYF. V gene TRBV9 combines with J gene TRBJ1-3; D is unresolved. From germline, CDR1 is SGDLS and CDR2 YYNGEE. V shed 0 bases and J shed 6 bases, with 13 bases lying between them. There are 15 residues in the CDR3.

V and J are TRBV2 and TRBJ2-2; the D call may be TRBD1 or TRBD2 (6 bases each). This CDR3 has 15 residues. Germline V gene sequence: CDR1 SNHLY, CDR2 FYNNEI. The V gene lost 0 bases and the J gene lost 3 bases, with 8 bases spanning the gap. The CDR3 DNA reads as TGTGCCAGCAGTGAAGCGGGGGGCGACACCGGGGAGCTGTTTTTT. It yields the protein CASSEAGGDTGELFF.

This clone appeared a single time. V and J are TRBV7-9 and TRBJ1-3; D ambiguous. Trimming pared 3 bases from V and 9 bases from J, leaving 12 bases between. This CDR3 has 13 amino acids. CDR1 is SEHNR, CDR2 FQNEAQ, per germline (reference sequence). The CDR3 coding sequence is TGTGCCAGCAGCTTCCCGCTTTTATCCACCATATATTTT. This encodes CASSFPLLSTIYF.

The chain combines TRBV2 with TRBJ2-1, with D perhaps TRBD2 (5 bases). V was shortened by 4 bases and J by 6 bases, with 13 bases between the two germline ends. The CDR3 is 14 amino acids. Germline-derived CDR1 and CDR2 are SNHLY and FYNNEI. The DNA of the CDR3 is TGTGCCAGCAGTGTAGCTAGCCGCGGCAATGAGCAGTTCTTC. The encoded protein is CASSVASRGNEQFF.

This clone was seen once. J is TRBJ1-1 and V is TRBV28; possible D gene TRBD1, 6 bases. V was shortened by 5 bases and J by 1 base, with 11 bases between the two germline ends. Germline assignment: CDR1 MDHEN and CDR2 SYDVKM. This CDR3 spans 14 amino acids. CDR3 in DNA: TGTGCCAGCAGTCCCTGGGGGCCGAACACTGAAGCTTTCTTT. As protein: CASSPWGPNTEAFF.

This clone has just one count. DNA for the CDR3: TGTGCCAGTAGTATGGTGACGAGCTCCTACAATGAGCAGTTCTTC. Residues: CASSMVTSSYNEQFF. The rearrangement links TRBV19 to TRBJ2-1; D is ambiguous. The germline CDR1 and CDR2 sequences are LNHDA and SQIVND (reference sequence). This CDR3 contains 15 residues. The V end was cut by 3 bases, the J end by 0 bases, with 9 bases between.

This clone was seen a single time. The gene calls are TRBV18 and TRBJ1-1, with D possibly matching TRBD1 (5 bases). Per the germline V gene, CDR1 is KGHSH and CDR2 is LQKENI. The CDR3 totals 13 residues. V lost 3 bases, J lost 10 bases, and 15 bases lay in between. The CDR3 DNA follows: TGTGCCAGCTCACCCATATCTGAGGGGCGAGCTTTCTTT. The encoded protein is CASSPISEGRAFF. Looking up the rest from reference TRBV18 and TRBJ1-1 gives the full variable domain: NAGVMQNPRHLVRRRGQEARLRCSPMKGHSHVYWYRQLPEEGLKFMVYLQKENIIDESGMPKERFSAEFPKEGPSILRIQQVVRGDSAAYFCASSPISEGRAFFGQGTRLTVV.

The V and J genes are TRBV5-1 and TRBJ2-1; 9 nucleotides agree with TRBD2. This CDR3 comprises 14 residues. Germline V gene sequence: CDR1 SGHRS, CDR2 YFSETQ. V dropped 4 bases and J dropped 13; count of bases not matched to a gene: 12. The CDR3 loop reads CASSEDRPGLAQFF. The CDR3 nucleotides are TGCGCCAGCAGCGAAGATCGCCCGGGACTAGCACAGTTCTTC.

This chain joins TRBV6-5 and TRBJ2-7; D gene ambiguous. The CDR3 runs 15 residues. Germline V gene lookup returns CDR1 MNHEY and CDR2 SVGAGI. Trimming left V 0 bases short and J 3 bases short, with 12 bases between. The CDR3 DNA sequence: TGTGCCAGCAGTTACTCGTCTGGAACTTTCTACGAGCAGTACTTC. Protein product: CASSYSSGTFYEQYF.

The rearrangement links TRBV28 to TRBJ2-1; 11 bases are shared with TRBD2. V was pared by 2 bases and J by 7 bases, with 4 bases of the junction left unmatched. The CDR3 length is 15 residues. Germline CDR1 MDHEN, CDR2 SYDVKM. DNA of the CDR3: TGTGCCAGCAGTTTAGGTAGCGGGAGGGGGAATGAGCAGTTCTTC. This gives the protein CASSLGSGRGNEQFF.

The genes are TRBV7-9 and TRBJ2-1; perhaps TRBD1 as D (6 bases). Germline V CDR1 and CDR2: SEHNR, FQNEAQ (reference sequence). Trimming pared 5 bases from V and 11 bases from J, leaving 16 bases between. This CDR3 comprises 13 residues. In DNA form, the CDR3 reads TGTGCCAGCAGCGCACCGGGACACCTGAAGCAGTTCTTC. As protein: CASSAPGHLKQFF.

The chain uses TRBV7-8 and TRBJ2-5; 7 bases align to TRBD2. The germline V gene encodes CDR1 SGHVS and CDR2 FQNEAQ. The CDR3 is 14 amino acids. V lost 6 bases and J lost 3; bases outside the gene matches: 7. The CDR3 loop reads CASRRLAAEETQYF. As DNA, the CDR3 is TGTGCCAGCAGGAGACTAGCAGCAGAAGAGACCCAGTACTTC.

The chain joins TRBV25-1 to TRBJ1-5, with D possibly matching TRBD1 (5 bases). Germline V CDR1 and CDR2: MGHDK, SYGVNS. The germline V and J ends were trimmed by 6 bases and 5 bases, with 8 bases remaining between them. CDR3 length equals 12 residues. The CDR3 nucleotides read TGTGCCAGCAGAAGGGGTGATCAGCCCCAGCATTTT. Its translation: CASRRGDQPQHF.

This clone was counted a few times. The chain links TRBV18 to TRBJ1-2, with D hard to call. The CDR3 is 13 amino acids. V gave up 3 bases and J gave up 4 bases, with 9 bases separating them. CDR1 is KGHSH, CDR2 LQKENI, per germline. CDR3 sequence: CASSPMSGYGYTF. The CDR3 nucleotides are TGTGCCAGCTCACCGATGTCTGGCTATGGCTACACCTTC. Based on the CDR3 plus reference TRBV18 and TRBJ1-2, the full variable domain is NAGVMQNPRHLVRRRGQEARLRCSPMKGHSHVYWYRQLPEEGLKFMVYLQKENIIDESGMPKERFSAEFPKEGPSILRIQQVVRGDSAAYFCASSPMSGYGYTFGSGTRLTVV.

The chain employs TRBV9 and TRBJ1-2; 10 bases are a match to TRBD1. With V trimmed by 3 bases and J by 7 bases, 3 bases remained unmatched. The germline CDR1 and CDR2 sequences are SGDLS and YYNGEE. CDR3 length equals 13 residues. In DNA, the CDR3 is TGTGCCAGCAGCGCGACAGGGGGCTCTGGCTACACCTTC. Translating gives CASSATGGSGYTF.

The V gene is TRBV27, the J gene TRBJ2-2; a possible D gene is TRBD1 (5 bases). The CDR3 is made up of 16 amino acids. V lost 1 base and J lost 6, with 15 bases in between. CDR1 and CDR2 from the germline V gene are MNHEY and SMNVEV (reference sequence). In DNA, the CDR3 is TGTGCCAGCAGTTTATGGTCAGGGCCATATGCCGGGGAGCTGTTTTTT. Translation gives CASSLWSGPYAGELFF.

The V gene is TRBV28, the J gene TRBJ1-4; a possible D gene is TRBD1 (6 bases). Looked up from germline, CDR1 is MDHEN and CDR2 is SYDVKM. This CDR3 comprises 16 residues. V was shortened by 4 bases and J by 4 bases, with 16 bases between the two germline ends. The CDR3 DNA reads as TGTGCCAGCAGTTGGGCAGGGGTTCAGGGTAATGAAAAACTGTTTTTT. This encodes CASSWAGVQGNEKLFF.

The gene calls are TRBV14 and TRBJ2-1; 7 positions agree with TRBD1. The CDR3 runs 11 residues. Trimming removed 5 bases from V and 12 bases from J; junction bases left unmatched: 4. The germline gives CDR1 SGHDN, CDR2 FVKESK. The CDR3 DNA reads as TGTGCCAGCAGCGAAAGGGGGCCGCAGTTCTTC. Residues: CASSERGPQFF. The full variable domain, rest sourced from reference TRBV14 and TRBJ2-1, is EAGVTQFPSHSVIEKGQTVTLRCDPISGHDNLYWYRRVMGKEIKFLLHFVKESKQDESGMPNNRFLAERTGGTYSTLKVQPAELEDSGVYFCASSERGPQFFGPGTRLTVL.